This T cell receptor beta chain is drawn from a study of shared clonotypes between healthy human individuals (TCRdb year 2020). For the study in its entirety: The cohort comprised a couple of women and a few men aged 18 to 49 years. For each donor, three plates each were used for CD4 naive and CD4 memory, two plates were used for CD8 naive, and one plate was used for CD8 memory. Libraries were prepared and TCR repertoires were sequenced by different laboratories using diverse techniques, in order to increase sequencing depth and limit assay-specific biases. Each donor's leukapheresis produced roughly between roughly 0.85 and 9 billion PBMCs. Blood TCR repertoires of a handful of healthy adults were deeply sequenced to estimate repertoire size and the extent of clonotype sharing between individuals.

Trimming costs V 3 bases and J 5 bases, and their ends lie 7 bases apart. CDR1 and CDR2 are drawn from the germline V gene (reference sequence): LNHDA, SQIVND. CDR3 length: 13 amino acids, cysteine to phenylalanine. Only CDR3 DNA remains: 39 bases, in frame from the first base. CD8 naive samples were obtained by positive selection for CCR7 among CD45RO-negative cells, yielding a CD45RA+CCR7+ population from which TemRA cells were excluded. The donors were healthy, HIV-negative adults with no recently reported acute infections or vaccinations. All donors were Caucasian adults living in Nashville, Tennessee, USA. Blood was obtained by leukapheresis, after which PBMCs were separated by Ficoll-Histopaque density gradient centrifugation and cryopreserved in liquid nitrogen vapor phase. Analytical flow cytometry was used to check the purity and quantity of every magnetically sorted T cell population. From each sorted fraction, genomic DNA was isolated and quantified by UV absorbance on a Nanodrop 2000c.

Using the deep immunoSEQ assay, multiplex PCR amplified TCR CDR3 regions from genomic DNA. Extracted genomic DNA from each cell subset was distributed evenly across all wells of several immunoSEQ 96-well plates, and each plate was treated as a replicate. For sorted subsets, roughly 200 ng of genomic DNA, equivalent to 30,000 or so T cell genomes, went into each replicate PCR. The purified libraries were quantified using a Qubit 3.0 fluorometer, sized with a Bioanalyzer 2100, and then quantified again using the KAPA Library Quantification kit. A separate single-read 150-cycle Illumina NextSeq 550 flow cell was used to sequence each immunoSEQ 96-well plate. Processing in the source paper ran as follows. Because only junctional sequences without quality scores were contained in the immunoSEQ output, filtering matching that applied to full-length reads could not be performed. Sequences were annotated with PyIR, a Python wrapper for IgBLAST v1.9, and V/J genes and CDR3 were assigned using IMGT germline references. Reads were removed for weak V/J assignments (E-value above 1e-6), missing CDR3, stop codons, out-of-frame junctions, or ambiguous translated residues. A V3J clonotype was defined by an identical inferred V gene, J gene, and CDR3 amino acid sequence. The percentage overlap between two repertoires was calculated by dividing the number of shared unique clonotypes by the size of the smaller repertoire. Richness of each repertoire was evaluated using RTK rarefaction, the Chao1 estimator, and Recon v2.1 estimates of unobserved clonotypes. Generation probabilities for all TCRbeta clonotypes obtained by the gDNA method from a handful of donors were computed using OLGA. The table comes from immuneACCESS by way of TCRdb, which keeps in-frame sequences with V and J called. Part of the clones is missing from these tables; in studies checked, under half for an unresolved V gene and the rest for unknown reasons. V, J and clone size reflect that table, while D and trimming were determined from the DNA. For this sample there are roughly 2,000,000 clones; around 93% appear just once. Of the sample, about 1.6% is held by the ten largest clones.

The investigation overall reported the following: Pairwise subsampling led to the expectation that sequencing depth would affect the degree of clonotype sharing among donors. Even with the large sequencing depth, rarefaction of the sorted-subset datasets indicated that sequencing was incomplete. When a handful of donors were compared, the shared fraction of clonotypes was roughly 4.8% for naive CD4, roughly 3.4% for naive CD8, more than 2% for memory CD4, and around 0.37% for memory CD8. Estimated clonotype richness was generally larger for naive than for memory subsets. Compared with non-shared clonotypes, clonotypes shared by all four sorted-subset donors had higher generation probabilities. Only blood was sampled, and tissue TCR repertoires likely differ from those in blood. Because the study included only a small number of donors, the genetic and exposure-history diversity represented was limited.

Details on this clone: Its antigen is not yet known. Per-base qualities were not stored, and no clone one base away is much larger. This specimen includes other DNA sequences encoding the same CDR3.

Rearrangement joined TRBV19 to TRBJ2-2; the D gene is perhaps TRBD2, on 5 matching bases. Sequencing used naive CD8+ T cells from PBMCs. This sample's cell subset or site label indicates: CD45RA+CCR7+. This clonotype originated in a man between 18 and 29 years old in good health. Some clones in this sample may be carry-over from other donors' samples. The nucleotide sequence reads TGTGCCAGTAGTATGAGGGTTACCGGGGAGCTGTTTTTT. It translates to CASSMRVTGELFF.